This T cell receptor (beta chain) was profiled in a study of T cells in Graves' hyperthyroidism and ophthalmopathy. Notes on this clonotype: Its antigen is currently unknown.

General observations from the study: Most clonotypes that expanded in the thyroid above 0.001 also showed up in blood.

From germline, CDR1 is LNHDA and CDR2 SQIVND (reference sequence). CDR3 length: 18 amino acids. Trimming pared 3 bases from V and 0 bases from J, leaving 15 bases between. Regions amplified from RNA transcripts were the TCR beta CDR3 regions. TCR CDR3 regions were first amplified by RT-PCR with HTBI primers. TCRdb passed the multiplex PCR reads through MiXCR, listing each CDR3 protein once. Counted here are hundreds of thousands of distinct CDR3 sequences, less than 30% occurring once; the ten biggest clones make up approximately 25%. Sequenced input: blood. The origin of this receptor is a man between 40 and 49 years old with Graves' hyperthyroidism that later progressed to Graves' ophthalmopathy. The rearrangement links TRBV19 to TRBJ2-6; D is uncertain. The CDR3 region has the DNA TGTGCCAGTAGTATCCGGATGGTAGGTTACTCTGGGGCCAACGTCCTGACTTTC. Amino acids: CASSIRMVGYSGANVLTF.